The clone carrying this TCR beta chain was observed a handful of times. The antigen is unknown. Constant-region reverse primers amplified full-length variable regions, followed by semi-nested Nested Universal Primer A PCR. TCRdb re-called the 5' RACE reads with MiXCR, one entry per CDR3 protein. In the table there are about 8,900 distinct CDR3 sequences, roughly 50% of which are singletons. Germline CDR1 is DFQATT and CDR2 is SNEGSKA (reference sequence). J lost 0 bases, V lost 1 base, and 6 bases had no gene match. The CDR3 loop spans 16 amino acids. The sorted Tregs were CD4+CD25+CD127-/low cells. Study-wide results and limits: Greatest tumor Treg TCR overlap was with tumor naive CD4+ cells. The larger-cohort validation was restricted to a single TCR beta V-J rearrangement rather than whole repertoires.

The chain is built from TRBV20-1 and TRBJ2-3, with 8 nucleotides matching TRBD2. This receptor was taken from a female donor with breast cancer. Sequences were obtained from Tregs sorted from a lymph node. In DNA form, the CDR3 reads TGCAGTGCTAGAGCCTGGACTAGCAGTAGCACAGATACGCAGTATTTT. Translation: CSARAWTSSSTDTQYF.